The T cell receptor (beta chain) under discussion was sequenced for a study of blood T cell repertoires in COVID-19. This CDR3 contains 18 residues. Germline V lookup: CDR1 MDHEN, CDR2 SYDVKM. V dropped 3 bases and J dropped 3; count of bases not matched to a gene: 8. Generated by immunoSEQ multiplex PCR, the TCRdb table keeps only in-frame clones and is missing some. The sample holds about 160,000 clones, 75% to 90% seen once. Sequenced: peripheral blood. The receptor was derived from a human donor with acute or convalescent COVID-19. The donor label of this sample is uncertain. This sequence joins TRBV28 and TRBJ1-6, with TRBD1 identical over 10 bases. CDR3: CASSFPRQGANYNSPLHF. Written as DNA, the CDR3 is TGTGCCAGCAGTTTTCCCCGACAGGGGGCAAACTATAATTCACCCCTCCACTTT. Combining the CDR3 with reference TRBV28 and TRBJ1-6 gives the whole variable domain DVKVTQSSRYLVKRTGEKVFLECVQDMDHENMFWYRQDPGLGLRLIYFSYDVKMKEKGDIPEGYSVSREKKERFSLILESASTNQTSMYLCASSFPRQGANYNSPLHFGNGTRLTVT.